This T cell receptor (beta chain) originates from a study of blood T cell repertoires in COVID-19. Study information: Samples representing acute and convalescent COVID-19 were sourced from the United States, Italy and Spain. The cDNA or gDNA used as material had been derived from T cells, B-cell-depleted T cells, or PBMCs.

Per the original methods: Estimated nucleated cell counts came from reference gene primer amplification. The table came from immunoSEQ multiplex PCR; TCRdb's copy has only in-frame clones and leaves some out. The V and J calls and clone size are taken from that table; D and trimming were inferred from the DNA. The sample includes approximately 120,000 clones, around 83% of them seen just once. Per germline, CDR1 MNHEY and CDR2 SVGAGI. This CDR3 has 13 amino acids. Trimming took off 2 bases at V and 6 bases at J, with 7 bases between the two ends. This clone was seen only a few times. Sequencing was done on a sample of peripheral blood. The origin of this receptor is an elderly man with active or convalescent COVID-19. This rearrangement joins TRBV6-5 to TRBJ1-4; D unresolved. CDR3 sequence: CASSYGAYEKLFF. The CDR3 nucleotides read TGTGCCAGCAGTTACGGAGCGTATGAAAAACTGTTTTTT.